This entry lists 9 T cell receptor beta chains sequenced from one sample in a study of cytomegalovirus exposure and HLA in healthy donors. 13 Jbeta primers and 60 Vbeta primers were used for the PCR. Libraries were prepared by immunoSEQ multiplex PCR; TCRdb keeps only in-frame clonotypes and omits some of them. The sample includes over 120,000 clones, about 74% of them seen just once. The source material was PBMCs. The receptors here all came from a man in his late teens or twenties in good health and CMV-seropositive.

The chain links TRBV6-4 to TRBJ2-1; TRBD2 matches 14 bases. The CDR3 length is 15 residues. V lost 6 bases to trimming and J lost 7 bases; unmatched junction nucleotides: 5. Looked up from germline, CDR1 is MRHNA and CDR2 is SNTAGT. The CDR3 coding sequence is TGTGCCAGCAGCGGACTAGCGGGAGGTACTAATGAGCAGTTCTTC. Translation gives CASSGLAGGTNEQFF.

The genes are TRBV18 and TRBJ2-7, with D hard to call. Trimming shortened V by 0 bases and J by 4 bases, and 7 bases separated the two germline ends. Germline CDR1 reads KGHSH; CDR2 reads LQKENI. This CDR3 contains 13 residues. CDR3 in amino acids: CASSPPSTYEQYF. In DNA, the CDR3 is TGTGCCAGCTCACCACCGAGTACTTACGAGCAGTACTTC.

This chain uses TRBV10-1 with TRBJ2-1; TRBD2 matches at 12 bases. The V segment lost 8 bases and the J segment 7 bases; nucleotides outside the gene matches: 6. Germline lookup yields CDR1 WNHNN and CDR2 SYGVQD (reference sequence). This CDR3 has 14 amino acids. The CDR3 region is CASSSGGARNEQFF. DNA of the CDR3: TGCGCCAGCTCTAGCGGGGGGGCCCGGAATGAGCAGTTCTTC.

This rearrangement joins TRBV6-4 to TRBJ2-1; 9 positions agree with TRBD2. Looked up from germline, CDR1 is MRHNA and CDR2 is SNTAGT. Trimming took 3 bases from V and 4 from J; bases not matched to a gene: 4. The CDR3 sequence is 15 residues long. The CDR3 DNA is TGTGCCAGCAGTGAACAGCTAGCGGGGTACAATGAGCAGTTCTTC. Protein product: CASSEQLAGYNEQFF.

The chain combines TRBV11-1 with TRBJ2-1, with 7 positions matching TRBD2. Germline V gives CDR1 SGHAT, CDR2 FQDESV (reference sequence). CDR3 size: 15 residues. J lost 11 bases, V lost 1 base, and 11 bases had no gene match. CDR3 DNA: TGTGCCAGCAGCTTAGTGTCTAGCGGTACTTCCCAGCAGTTCTTC. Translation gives CASSLVSSGTSQQFF.

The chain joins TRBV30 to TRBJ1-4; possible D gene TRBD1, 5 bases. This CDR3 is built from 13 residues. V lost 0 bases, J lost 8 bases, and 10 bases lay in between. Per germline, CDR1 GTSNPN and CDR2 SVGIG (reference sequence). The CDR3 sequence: CAWSVMGREKLFF. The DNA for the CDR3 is TGTGCCTGGAGTGTTATGGGGCGCGAAAAACTGTTTTTT.

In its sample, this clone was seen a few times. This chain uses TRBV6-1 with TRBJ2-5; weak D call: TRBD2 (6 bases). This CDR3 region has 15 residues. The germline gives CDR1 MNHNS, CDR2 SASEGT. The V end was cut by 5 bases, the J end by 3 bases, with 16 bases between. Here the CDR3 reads CASSTGRGGEETQYF. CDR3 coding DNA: TGTGCCAGCAGTACCGGCCGGGGCGGGGAAGAGACCCAGTACTTC.

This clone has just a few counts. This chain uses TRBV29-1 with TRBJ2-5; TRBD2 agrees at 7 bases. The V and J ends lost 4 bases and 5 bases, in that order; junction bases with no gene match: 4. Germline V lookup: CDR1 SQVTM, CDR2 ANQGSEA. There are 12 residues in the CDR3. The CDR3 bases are TGCAGCGTTGGTTGGGGAGGGGAGACCCAGTACTTC. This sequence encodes CSVGWGGETQYF.

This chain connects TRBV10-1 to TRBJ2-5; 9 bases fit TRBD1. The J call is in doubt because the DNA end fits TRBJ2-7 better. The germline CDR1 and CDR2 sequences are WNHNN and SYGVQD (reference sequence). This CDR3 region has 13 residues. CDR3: CASGDRDSYEQYF. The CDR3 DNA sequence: TGCGCCAGCGGGGACAGGGATTCCTACGAGCAGTACTTC.